This T cell receptor (beta chain) was retrieved from a study of OX40 agonist ivuxolimab in advanced cancers. With regard to the full study: Ivuxolimab, which targeted the costimulatory receptor OX40 (CD134), was an agonistic, fully human IgG2 monoclonal antibody. Prior anti-PD-1, anti-PD-L1 or anti-CTLA-4 therapy was permitted, and roughly two fifths of dose-escalation patients had received checkpoint inhibitors. Intravenous ivuxolimab was administered to patients every 2 weeks at six dose levels: 0.01, 0.1, 0.3, 1.5, 3 and 10 mg/kg. Partial responses were achieved by three dose-escalation patients, of whom one had hepatocellular carcinoma and two had cutaneous melanoma. Peripheral TCRbeta sequencing was intended to test whether TCR sequence diversity was altered and clonal T-cell expansion was caused by ivuxolimab. Among the roughly 50 dose-escalation patients, around 20 had hepatocellular carcinoma, roughly 15 melanoma, 9 renal cell carcinoma and 9 head and neck cancer. The paper reports the monotherapy dose-escalation portion (N of about 51 patients) of the phase I ivuxolimab trial. In the dose-escalation cohort, more than 75% of patients were male, and the mean age was around 60 years, with a range of roughly 20 to 80. Overall study outcomes, separate from this receptor: Which antigens the clonally expanded peripheral T cells were specific for was not determined. Clonal expansion of both CD4+ and CD8+ blood T cells was observed from baseline to week 6 at doses 0.1 to 3.0 mg/kg. After ivuxolimab, more expanded clones were found on average in CD8+ T cells than in CD4+ T cells. Low levels of normalized T-cell clonal expansion were also seen in some patients who did not respond. In partial responders in the 0.1-3.0 mg/kg groups, normalized peripheral clonal expansion was found to be among the lowest, especially among CD8+ T cells.

The CDR3 holds 13 amino acids from the cysteine to the phenylalanine. The only DNA kept is the CDR3, 39 bases in frame from the first base. Based on the germline V gene, the CDR1 and CDR2 sequences are KGHSH and LQKENI. Trimming costs V 2 bases and J 5 bases, and their ends lie 7 bases apart. On this clone: No antigen is known for it. No base quality information exists; no much larger clone differs at one position.

Genomic DNA was isolated from the sorted cells so that the TCRbeta CDR3 region could be sequenced. The immunoSEQ Assay was used for sequencing of TCRbeta CDR3 regions. TCRdb mirrors the immuneACCESS table, restricted to in-frame sequences. Some clones are absent from its copies; in checked studies, under half trace to an unresolved V gene, and the reason for the others is unknown. The sample table contains some 70,000 clones; only one count was recorded for about nine tenths of them. The biggest ten clones account for less than 3.5% of the sample. Patients with autoimmune disease history or receiving systemic immunosuppression were excluded from the trial. Peripheral blood for TCR sequencing was collected from all dose cohorts at baseline, on cycle 4 day 1, and on cycle 7 day 1. Samples came from an open-label, multicenter, first-in-human phase I dose-escalation trial of ivuxolimab. Adults with locally advanced or metastatic head and neck squamous cell, hepatocellular, melanoma or renal cell carcinoma were enrolled in the trial. CD4+ and CD8+ T cells were sorted separately from peripheral blood before TCR sequencing.

The clonotype was recovered from an adult with an advanced solid tumor such as melanoma, head and neck, liver or kidney cancer. This material consisted of CD4+ or CD8+ T cells sorted from blood, taken in a trial of the OX40 agonist ivuxolimab. Recombination linked TRBV18 to TRBJ2-1; the D segment could be TRBD1, given 5 matching bases. The DNA reads as follows: TGTGCCAGCTCACCAAAACAGGACAATGAGCAGTTCTTC. This encodes CASSPKQDNEQFF.